Given below is one T cell receptor beta chain in context. This sample was included in a study of blood T cell repertoires in COVID-19. Overall study: Spain, Italy and the United States supplied samples that represented acute and convalescent COVID-19. T cells, B-cell-depleted T cells, or PBMCs supplied cDNA or gDNA.

The CDR3 spans 13 residues. Looked up from germline, CDR1 is MNHEY and CDR2 is SVGAGI. Trimming shortened V by 8 bases and J by 2 bases, and 13 bases separated the two germline ends. Per the original methods: Amplifying reference gene primers gave estimates of nucleated cell counts. Sequencing used immunoSEQ multiplex PCR; TCRdb keeps in-frame clones, though not all of them. V and J calls plus clone size are reproduced from that table; the DNA served to infer D and trimming. The data contain about 140,000 clones, 80% to 85% of them singletons. This clonotype was sampled from a woman in her sixties with acute or convalescent COVID-19. The chain uses TRBV6-5 and TRBJ2-7; a possible D gene is TRBD1 (5 bases). Sequencing was performed on peripheral blood. CDR3 in DNA: TGTGCCAGCGTACGCGGCAGGGCCTACGAGCAGTACTTC. Translation: CASVRGRAYEQYF.